The present T cell receptor (beta chain) was sequenced within a study of technical replicates of blood from a handful of donors. Sequenced by immunoSEQ multiplex PCR; TCRdb stores in-frame clones only, minus some. This table holds about 82,000 clones, over 95% found once. V lost 0 bases, J lost 0 bases, and 15 bases lay in between. The germline CDR1 and CDR2 sequences are SGHNT and YENEEA. The CDR3 spans 19 residues. Material for sequencing was T cells isolated from PBMCs. This chain uses TRBV11-3 with TRBJ2-6; D is uncertain. The source of this sequence is a human donor in good health. CDR3 nucleotides: TGTGCCAGCAGCTTAGATCCCATTACGGTCTACTCTGGGGCCAACGTCCTGACTTTC. Protein product: CASSLDPITVYSGANVLTF.